Shown below are 32 T cell receptor beta chains from a single sample sequenced in a study of identical twins. TCRdb processed the 5' RACE reads anew with MiXCR; each CDR3 protein has one entry. The table shows around 490,000 distinct CDR3 sequences, with more than 13% occurring only once. The same sample was also studied in work on yellow fever vaccine responses in identical twins.

Specimen: CD4+ T cells sorted from blood. The receptor source for this set is a woman aged 18-29 years in good health.

This clonotype showed up just a few times. The rearrangement joins TRBV4-2 to TRBJ2-3; tentative D call: TRBD2 (6 bases). V lost 5 bases, J lost 2 bases, and 17 bases lay in between. The CDR3 is 16 amino acids. CDR1 is LGHNA, CDR2 YNFKEQ, per germline. CDR3 amino acids: CASSDLYGSSTDTQYF. For the CDR3, the DNA is TGTGCCAGCAGCGACCTATACGGGAGTTCCACAGATACGCAGTATTTT.

The table lists this clonotype with a few counts. The rearrangement uses TRBV9 and TRBJ2-7, with 7 bases that match TRBD1. V lost 0 bases, J lost 5 bases, and 5 bases stayed unmatched. The length of the CDR3 is 14 residues. Germline values: CDR1 SGDLS, CDR2 YYNGEE. The CDR3 region is CASSVGDRDHEQYF. CDR3 nucleotides: TGTGCCAGCAGCGTAGGTGACAGGGACCACGAGCAGTACTTC.

This clonotype was found many times. The CDR3 region has the DNA TGTGCCAGCAGAAACAGGGGGCTCACCGGGGAGCTGTTTTTT. It specifies CASRNRGLTGELFF. This rearrangement joins TRBV6-1 to TRBJ2-2; 9 nucleotides line up with TRBD1. Losses at the gene ends were 6 bases for V and 4 bases for J; bases not matched to a gene: 3. Germline CDR1 reads MNHNS; CDR2 reads SASEGT. The CDR3 length is 14 residues.

The chain employs TRBV6-4 and TRBJ2-2; 7 bases match TRBD2. The CDR3 is 14 residues long. J lost 5 bases, V lost 6 bases, and 6 bases had no gene match. In germline, CDR1 is MRHNA, CDR2 SNTAGT. The CDR3 sequence: CASSRTSFTGELFF. For the CDR3, the DNA is TGTGCCAGCAGCCGGACTAGTTTTACCGGGGAGCTGTTTTTT.

In its sample, this clonotype was seen many times. The chain's CDR3 is CASSHGTLAYEQYF. As DNA, the CDR3 is TGCGCCAGCAGTCACGGGACTCTTGCCTACGAGCAGTACTTC. This rearrangement joins TRBV5-1 to TRBJ2-7, with TRBD2 as a possible D gene (6 bases). Trimming took 5 bases from V and 2 from J, leaving 14 bases between them. Germline assignment: CDR1 SGHRS and CDR2 YFSETQ. The CDR3 is 14 residues long.

The V and J genes are TRBV4-3 and TRBJ2-4; D not resolved. Germline lookup yields CDR1 LGHNA and CDR2 YSLEER. The CDR3 spans 13 residues. Deletions cut 1 base from V and 4 bases from J, with 5 bases between. The CDR3 DNA sequence: TGCGCCAGCAGCCAAGTCCTGAAAAACATTCAGTACTTC. Protein product: CASSQVLKNIQYF.

The genes are TRBV5-5 and TRBJ2-3; 7 nucleotides align to TRBD1. V gave up 6 bases and J gave up 1 base; unmatched junction bases: 8. CDR1 and CDR2 (germline): SGHKS, YYEKEE (reference sequence). The CDR3 is 15 amino acids. CDR3 coding DNA: TGTGCCAGCACCCTACCAGGACAGGGCACAGATACGCAGTATTTT. Its protein product is CASTLPGQGTDTQYF.

V usage is TRBV5-1 and J usage is TRBJ2-3; D possibly corresponds to TRBD1 (6 bases). Germline V CDR1 and CDR2: SGHRS, YFSETQ. The CDR3 has 14 amino acids. V shed 6 bases and J shed 1 base, with 12 bases lying between them. CDR3 nucleotides: TGCGCCAGCACTCTGGGACACCGCACAGATACGCAGTATTTT. It codes for CASTLGHRTDTQYF.

The rearrangement joins TRBV29-1 to TRBJ2-7; 10 bases map to TRBD2. The germline CDR1 and CDR2 sequences are SQVTM and ANQGSEA. CDR3 length: 12 residues. J was trimmed by 4 bases and V by 7 bases; bases with no gene match: 4. The DNA for the CDR3 is TGCAGCGGAGGGACTAGCGTGTACGAGCAGTACTTC. As protein: CSGGTSVYEQYF.

This clonotype was recorded a few times. The V gene is TRBV12-3 or TRBV12-4, the J gene TRBJ2-5; tentative D call: TRBD2 (6 bases). Trimming shortened V by 5 bases and J by 6 bases, and 22 bases separated the two germline ends. The CDR3 is 16 amino acids. CDR3 nucleotide sequence: TGTGCCAGCAGTCCCCTCCTGGGACTCAACCGGCAGACCCAGTACTTC. Its protein is CASSPLLGLNRQTQYF.

V gene TRBV2 combines with J gene TRBJ2-7; 7 positions match TRBD2. The CDR3 totals 17 residues. CDR1 SNHLY and CDR2 FYNNEI come from the germline V gene. The junction had 14 bases not matched to a gene; V was cut back by 0 bases and J by 6 bases. The CDR3 DNA sequence: TGTGCCAGCAGTGAAGCGTTAGGGAGGGGTCGTTTGGGCGAGCAGTACTTC. Its translation is CASSEALGRGRLGEQYF.

V usage is TRBV29-1 and J usage is TRBJ2-5, with D tentatively TRBD1 (5 bases). Germline lookup yields CDR1 SQVTM and CDR2 ANQGSEA. The CDR3 runs 13 residues. V was shortened by 4 bases and J by 4 bases, with 13 bases between the two germline ends. CDR3 sequence: CSVGRGAIETQYF. The DNA of the CDR3 is TGCAGCGTTGGTAGGGGCGCTATAGAGACCCAGTACTTC.

About this clonotype itself: The missing conserved phenylalanine or tryptophan at the end of this CDR3 makes a read error likely. The rearrangement links TRBV5-1 to TRBJ2-3; no reliable D call. Trimming pared 2 bases from V and 0 bases from J, leaving 13 bases between. The CDR3 extends over 16 amino acids. Germline lookup yields CDR1 SGHRS and CDR2 YFSETQ. In DNA form, the CDR3 reads TGCGCCAGCAGCTTTGGCCTGGCAGCTAGCACAGATACGCAGTATTAT. Translation gives CASSFGLAASTDTQYY.

This clonotype was found many times. The rearrangement links TRBV28 to TRBJ2-4; D remains ambiguous. Germline V gene sequence: CDR1 MDHEN, CDR2 SYDVKM. Trimming took 1 base from V and 5 from J, leaving 12 bases between them. The CDR3 sequence is 15 residues long. CDR3 sequence: CASSLSWGSQNIQYF. The CDR3 region has the DNA TGTGCCAGCAGTTTATCTTGGGGTAGCCAAAACATTCAGTACTTC.

The gene calls are TRBV15 and TRBJ2-2, with D perhaps TRBD2 (7 bases). Germline V lookup: CDR1 LNHNV, CDR2 YYDKDF (reference sequence). The CDR3 runs 15 residues. V was pared by 8 bases and J by 6 bases, with 19 bases between. This CDR3 is CATRVGGRFAGELFF. The CDR3 DNA is TGTGCCACCCGAGTCGGGGGGCGTTTTGCCGGGGAGCTGTTTTTT.

The V gene is TRBV5-4, the J gene TRBJ1-3; maybe TRBD1 (5 bases). Germline CDR1 and CDR2: SGHNT and YYREEE (reference sequence). V shed 0 bases and J shed 0 bases, with 13 bases lying between them. The CDR3 length is 17 residues. The CDR3 nucleotides read TGTGCCAGCAGCTTGGAAGGACACCTGAGCTCTGGAAACACCATATATTTT. Its protein product is CASSLEGHLSSGNTIYF. The whole variable domain, filled in from reference TRBV5-4 and TRBJ1-3, reads ETGVTQSPTHLIKTRGQQVTLRCSSQSGHNTVSWYQQALGQGPQFIFQYYREEENGRGNFPPRFSGLQFPNYSSELNVNALELDDSALYLCASSLEGHLSSGNTIYFGEGSWLTVV.

There are a few counts of this clonotype. V gene TRBV10-3 combines with J gene TRBJ2-7; 11 positions match TRBD2. V was clipped by 4 bases and J by 4 bases; unmatched bases: 6. This CDR3 region has 15 residues. Per the germline V gene, CDR1 is ENHRY and CDR2 is SYGVKD. The DNA for the CDR3 is TGTGCCATCAGTGCAACTAGCGGGAGTTTTTACGAGCAGTACTTC. Translated, it gives CAISATSGSFYEQYF.

This CDR3 is CASSTLYNEQFF. Written as DNA, the CDR3 is TGTGCCAGCAGCACCCTATACAATGAGCAGTTCTTC. The gene calls are TRBV7-2 and TRBJ2-1; D is undetermined. The V and J ends lost 5 bases and 4 bases respectively, with 6 bases between them. The CDR3 has 12 amino acids. CDR1 SGHTA and CDR2 FQGNSA come from the germline V gene.

The chain has TRBV4-2 and TRBJ2-3; 10 bases fit TRBD2. In germline, CDR1 is LGHNA, CDR2 YNFKEQ. V dropped 0 bases and J dropped 5; count of bases not matched to a gene: 8. This CDR3 spans 17 amino acids. CDR3 loop: CASSQDPAGGQVDTQYF. The DNA of the CDR3 is TGTGCCAGCAGCCAAGATCCAGCGGGGGGGCAGGTAGATACGCAGTATTTT.

The chain carries TRBV6-2 or TRBV6-3 and TRBJ1-5; the D is unclear. The CDR3 runs 14 residues. Germline V gene data show CDR1 as MNHEY and CDR2 as SVGEGT. V was pared by 2 bases and J by 6 bases, with 11 bases between. In nucleotides, the CDR3 is TGTGCCAGCAGTTACGGGAATGGTCCTCAGCCCCAGCATTTT. Protein sequence: CASSYGNGPQPQHF.

In its sample, this clonotype was seen a few times. The chain carries TRBV6-4 and TRBJ2-3; D is perhaps TRBD2 (6 bases). V lost 5 bases to trimming and J lost 3 bases, with 24 bases between them. Germline-derived CDR1 and CDR2 are MRHNA and SNTAGT. The CDR3 sequence is 18 residues long. CDR3 coding DNA: TGTGCCAGCAGTCTCCGGGGTTTCGACGTGAGCGGGACAGATACGCAGTATTTT. Translating gives CASSLRGFDVSGTDTQYF.

The rearrangement joins TRBV27 to TRBJ1-6; D gene uncertain. Trimming took off 5 bases at V and 9 bases at J, with 20 bases between the two ends. Looked up from germline, CDR1 is MNHEY and CDR2 is SMNVEV (reference sequence). The CDR3 length is 16 residues. DNA for the CDR3: TGTGCCAGCAGTCTCCTTACGGGAATTGATGCTTCACCCCTCCACTTT. It is translated as CASSLLTGIDASPLHF.

This clonotype has only a few counts. The CDR3 sequence: CASSEAQAGGQETQYF. The CDR3 bases are TGTGCCAGCAGTGAAGCCCAGGCAGGCGGGCAAGAGACCCAGTACTTC. The chain joins TRBV2 to TRBJ2-5; D might be TRBD2 (5 bases). The germline gives CDR1 SNHLY, CDR2 FYNNEI. Trimming shortened V by 0 bases and J by 2 bases, and 13 bases separated the two germline ends. The CDR3 is 16 residues long.

The chain has TRBV24-1 and TRBJ2-2, with D maybe TRBD2 (6 bases). Germline assignment: CDR1 KGHDR and CDR2 SFDVKD. There are 17 residues in the CDR3. Trimming pared 3 bases from V and 3 bases from J, leaving 16 bases between. The CDR3 DNA reads as TGTGCCACCAGTGATGGACCATCCGGAGGGTACACCGGGGAGCTGTTTTTT. Encoded protein: CATSDGPSGGYTGELFF.

This clonotype was detected only a few times. The rearrangement uses TRBV6-1 and TRBJ2-7; 9 nucleotides line up with TRBD2. V was clipped by 5 bases and J by 6 bases; unmatched bases: 8. Germline V CDR1 and CDR2: MNHNS, SASEGT. This CDR3 has 14 amino acids. CDR3 DNA: TGTGCCAGCAGTAATAGCGGGGGCCTCGGCGAGCAGTACTTC. It specifies CASSNSGGLGEQYF.

Here the CDR3 DNA reads TGTGCCAGCAGTGCGGGGGCCGTGGGTAATAATTCACCCCTCCACTTT. Amino acids: CASSAGAVGNNSPLHF. The chain employs TRBV2 and TRBJ1-6; weak D call: TRBD1 (6 bases). V shed 4 bases and J shed 5 bases, with 15 bases lying between them. CDR1 SNHLY and CDR2 FYNNEI come from the germline V gene. The CDR3 is 16 residues long.

This clonotype was recorded many times. The rearrangement joins TRBV12-5 to TRBJ1-1, with D perhaps matching TRBD1 (6 bases). The V end lost 3 bases, the J end lost 1 base, and 9 bases lay between the germline ends. The CDR3 length is 14 residues. The germline V gene encodes CDR1 LGHNT and CDR2 FRNRAP. In DNA form, the CDR3 reads TGTGCTAGTGGTTTCGGACAGAAGAACACTGAAGCTTTCTTT. Residues: CASGFGQKNTEAFF.

Turning to this clonotype: One junction end disagrees with the germline gene, perhaps due to a read error. The CDR3 here is CASSPGQGTYYEQFF. DNA for the CDR3: TGTGCCAGCTCACCGGGACAGGGGACCTACTATGAGCAGTTCTTC. The J gene is TRBJ2-1, the V gene TRBV18; 10 bases are shared with TRBD1. The CDR3 is 15 amino acids. Germline V gives CDR1 KGHSH, CDR2 LQKENI.

This clonotype was detected many times. The V gene is TRBV27, the J gene TRBJ2-1, with TRBD1 matching over 8 bases. The V gene end was trimmed by 5 bases and the J gene end by 7 bases; junction bases not matched to a gene: 7. The germline V gene has CDR1 MNHEY and CDR2 SMNVEV (reference sequence). The CDR3 consists of 14 residues. CDR3 coding DNA: TGTGCCAGCAGTAAAAGGACAGGGATGAATGAGCAGTTCTTC. This codes for CASSKRTGMNEQFF.

The chain joins TRBV7-2 to TRBJ2-5; maybe TRBD1 (6 bases). The CDR3 totals 16 residues. V lost 5 bases and J lost 5, with 21 bases in between. The germline CDR1 and CDR2 sequences are SGHTA and FQGNSA. The CDR3 loop is CASSPRPQGLGETQYF. In DNA, the CDR3 is TGTGCCAGCAGCCCCCGTCCCCAGGGGTTGGGGGAGACCCAGTACTTC.

The chain uses TRBV19 and TRBJ2-7; D is unresolved. The CDR3 is made up of 13 amino acids. Germline V gene sequence: CDR1 LNHDA, CDR2 SQIVND (reference sequence). Trimming removed 4 bases at V and 5 bases at J, with 12 bases between. The CDR3 is CASSTAAWDEQYF. The DNA of the CDR3 is TGTGCCAGTAGTACGGCGGCGTGGGACGAGCAGTACTTC.

There are a few counts of this clonotype. CDR3: CASSQGGDRSYEQYF. In DNA, the CDR3 is TGTGCCAGCAGCCAAGGCGGGGACCGGAGCTACGAGCAGTACTTC. The chain uses TRBV3-1 and TRBJ2-7, with D maybe TRBD2 (6 bases). The V end was cut by 1 base, the J end by 3 bases, with 13 bases between. The CDR3 length is 15 residues. CDR1 and CDR2 (germline): LGHDT, YNNKEL (reference sequence).